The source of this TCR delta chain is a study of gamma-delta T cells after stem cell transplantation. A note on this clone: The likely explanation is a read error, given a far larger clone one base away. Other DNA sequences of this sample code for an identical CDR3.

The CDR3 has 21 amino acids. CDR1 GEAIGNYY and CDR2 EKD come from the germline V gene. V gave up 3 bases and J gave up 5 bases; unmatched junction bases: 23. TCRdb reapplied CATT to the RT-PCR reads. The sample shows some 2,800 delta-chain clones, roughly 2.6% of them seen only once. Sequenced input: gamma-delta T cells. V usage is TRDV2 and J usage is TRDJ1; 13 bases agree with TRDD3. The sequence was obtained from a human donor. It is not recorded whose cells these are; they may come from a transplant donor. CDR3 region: CACDPLRSFTGGYASTDKLIF. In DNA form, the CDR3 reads TGTGCCTGTGACCCTCTCAGAAGCTTTACTGGGGGATACGCTTCCACTGATAAACTCATCTTT.